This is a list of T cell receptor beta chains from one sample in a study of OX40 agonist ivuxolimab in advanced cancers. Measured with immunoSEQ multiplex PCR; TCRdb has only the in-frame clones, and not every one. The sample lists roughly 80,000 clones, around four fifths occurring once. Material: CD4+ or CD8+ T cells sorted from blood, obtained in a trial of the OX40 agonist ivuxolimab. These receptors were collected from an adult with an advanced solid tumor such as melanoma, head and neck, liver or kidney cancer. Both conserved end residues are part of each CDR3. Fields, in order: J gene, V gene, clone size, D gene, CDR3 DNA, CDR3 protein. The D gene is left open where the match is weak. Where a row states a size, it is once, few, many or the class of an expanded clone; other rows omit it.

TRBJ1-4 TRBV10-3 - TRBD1 TGTGCCATCAGGGGGACAGGTCGACATGAAAAACTGTTTTTT CAIRGTGRHEKLFF
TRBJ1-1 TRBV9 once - TGTGCCAGCAGCGTAGAGGAAGGGACCTTAATGAACACTGAAGCTTTCTTT CASSVEEGTLMNTEAFF
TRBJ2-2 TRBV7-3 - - TGTGCCAGCAGGTCGACAACCACCGGGGAGCTGTTTTTT CASRSTTTGELFF
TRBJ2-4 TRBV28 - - TGTGCCAGCAGTATCCCCCAATGGGCCAAAAACATTCAGTACTTC CASSIPQWAKNIQYF
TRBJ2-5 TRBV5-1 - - TGCGCCAGCAGCTCAGGGCCTTCAGGCGAGACCCAGTACTTC CASSSGPSGETQYF
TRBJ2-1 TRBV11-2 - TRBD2 TGTGCCAGCAGCTTAGATAGAGGTAGCGGGAGAAACAATGAGCAGTTCTTC CASSLDRGSGRNNEQFF
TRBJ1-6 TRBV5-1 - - TGCGCCAGCAGCTTGGGAGGGGGTCTCTCGAATTCACCCCTCCACTTT CASSLGGGLSNSPLHF
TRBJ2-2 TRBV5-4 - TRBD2 TGTGCCAGCAGCTCCAAAACGGGAGGGCCCGGGGAGCTGTTTTTT CASSSKTGGPGELFF
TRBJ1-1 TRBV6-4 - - TGTGCCAGCTCTGTTGAGTTCACTGAAGCTTTCTTT CASSVEFTEAFF
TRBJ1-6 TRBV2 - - TGTGCCAGCAGCCTCGGGGGCGGGAATTCACCCCTCCACTTT CASSLGGGNSPLHF
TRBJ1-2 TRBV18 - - TGTGCCAGCTCTCCCGCAGGGGCAAGGGGCTACACCTTC CASSPAGARGYTF
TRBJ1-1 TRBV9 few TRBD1 TGTGCCAGCAGCGGCGGGACAGGGGGCACTGAAGCTTTCTTT CASSGGTGGTEAFF
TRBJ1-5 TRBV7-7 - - TGTGCTAGCAGCTTTGGGCAGGGGTGTCAGCCCCAGCATTTT CASSFGQGCQPQHF
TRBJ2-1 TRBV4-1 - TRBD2 TGCGCCAGCAGCCCCGTCGGCGGGAGCTCCTACAATGAGCAGTTCTTC CASSPVGGSSYNEQFF
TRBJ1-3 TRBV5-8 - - TGTGCCAGCAGCTTGGACGGGTCTGGAAACACCATATATTTT CASSLDGSGNTIYF
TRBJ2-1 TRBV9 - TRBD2 TGTGCCAGCAGCGTAGACGTCCAGCGGGGGGGCAGTGAGCAGTTCTTC CASSVDVQRGGSEQFF